Below, 13 T cell receptor beta chains from the same sample are listed, as sequenced in a study of shared clonotypes between healthy human individuals. The data were produced by immunoSEQ multiplex PCR, yet TCRdb's version contains in-frame clones alone and is incomplete. The repertoire includes around 2,000,000 clones, about 95% of them detected once, and 1.2% sits in the top ten. It was CD45RO-negative cells, positively selected for CCR7, that made up naive CD8 cells, with terminally differentiated effector memory CD45RA+ cells excluded. The sample was naive CD8+ T cells sorted from blood. Every receptor here comes from a man in his late teens or twenties in good health.

J is TRBJ2-2 and V is TRBV28; 8 positions agree with TRBD1. J lost 3 bases, V lost 8 bases, and 5 bases had no gene match. In germline, CDR1 is MDHEN, CDR2 SYDVKM. The CDR3 loop spans 14 amino acids. The CDR3 DNA follows: TGTGCCAGCGGAGCGACAGGGGACACCGGGGAGCTGTTTTTT. Encoded protein: CASGATGDTGELFF.

This chain joins TRBV7-6 and TRBJ2-7; D may be TRBD2 (5 bases). Germline V gene data show CDR1 as SGHVS and CDR2 as FNYEAQ. This CDR3 is 15 amino acids long. Trimming left V 5 bases short and J 5 bases short, with 19 bases between. CDR3 loop: CASSPEVGVADEQYF. The DNA of the CDR3 is TGTGCCAGCAGCCCCGAGGTCGGGGTGGCAGACGAGCAGTACTTC. Based on the CDR3 plus reference TRBV7-6 and TRBJ2-7, the full variable domain is GAGVSQSPRYKVTKRGQDVALRCDPISGHVSLYWYRQALGQGPEFLTYFNYEAQQDKSGLPNDRFSAERPEGSISTLTIQRTEQRDSAMYRCASSPEVGVADEQYFGPGTRLTVT.

Only one count was recorded for this clone. The chain uses TRBV4-1 and TRBJ2-7, with 11 bases that match TRBD2. The CDR3 has 15 residues. CDR1 and CDR2 (germline): MGHRA, YSYEKL. V was pared by 3 bases and J by 6 bases, with 7 bases of the junction left unmatched. The CDR3 region has the DNA TGCGCCAGCAGCCACCTACTAGCGGGGGATAGCGAGCAGTACTTC. This codes for CASSHLLAGDSEQYF.

The CDR3 here is CASSLEAGAGDEQFF. The DNA of the CDR3 is TGCGCCAGCAGCTTGGAGGCGGGAGCGGGCGATGAGCAGTTCTTC. The V and J genes are TRBV5-1 and TRBJ2-1; 7 bases agree with TRBD2. The germline V gene encodes CDR1 SGHRS and CDR2 YFSETQ. The CDR3 is made up of 15 amino acids. The V segment lost 0 bases and the J segment 8 bases; nucleotides outside the gene matches: 8. Looking up the rest from reference TRBV5-1 and TRBJ2-1 gives the full variable domain: KAGVTQTPRYLIKTRGQQVTLSCSPISGHRSVSWYQQTPGQGLQFLFEYFSETQRNKGNFPGRFSGRQFSNSRSEMNVSTLELGDSALYLCASSLEAGAGDEQFFGPGTRLTVL.

This chain uses TRBV7-9 with TRBJ2-7; tentative D call: TRBD2 (5 bases). V dropped 8 bases and J dropped 2 bases, with 10 bases sitting between them. The CDR3 contains 12 residues. Germline V CDR1 and CDR2: SEHNR, FQNEAQ (reference sequence). For the CDR3, the DNA is TGTGCCAGCTCTTGGGAGACCTACGAGCAGTACTTC. Its translation: CASSWETYEQYF.

This chain connects TRBV6-5 to TRBJ2-7; D is unresolved. CDR1 and CDR2 (germline): MNHEY, SVGAGI. With 0 bases removed from V and 4 bases from J, the gap between germline ends came to 10 bases. The CDR3 sequence is 14 residues long. The CDR3 DNA sequence: TGTGCCAGCAGTTACTCGGAGAATTCTTACGAGCAGTACTTC. Translating gives CASSYSENSYEQYF.

CDR3 amino acids: CASSYRQPVYTGELFF. In DNA, the CDR3 is TGTGCCAGCAGTTATCGACAGCCCGTCTACACCGGGGAGCTGTTTTTT. This rearrangement joins TRBV6-5 to TRBJ2-2; a weak D match, TRBD1 (5 bases). The V gene lost 3 bases and the J gene lost 3 bases, with 14 bases spanning the gap. CDR3 length: 16 residues. Germline loops: CDR1 MNHEY, CDR2 SVGAGI.

V usage is TRBV30 and J usage is TRBJ1-1; D is unresolved. From germline, CDR1 is GTSNPN and CDR2 SVGIG (reference sequence). The CDR3 is 14 amino acids. V lost 5 bases to trimming and J lost 3 bases, with 16 bases between them. The CDR3 here is CAWDALSEDTEAFF. The CDR3 DNA reads TGTGCCTGGGATGCCCTCTCGGAGGACACTGAAGCTTTCTTT.

This sequence joins TRBV13 and TRBJ2-7; 7 bases are shared with TRBD1. CDR1 is PRHDT and CDR2 is FYEKMQ in the germline V gene (reference sequence). V dropped 5 bases and J dropped 1; count of bases not matched to a gene: 11. This CDR3 contains 16 residues. CDR3: CASSATPGQRSYEQYF. CDR3 sequence (DNA): TGTGCCAGCAGCGCAACTCCGGGACAGAGATCCTACGAGCAGTACTTC.

In this sample, this clone turned up once. V usage is TRBV6-5 and J usage is TRBJ2-7; 7 positions match TRBD2. Per the germline V gene, CDR1 is MNHEY and CDR2 is SVGAGI. The J segment lost 3 bases and the V segment lost 3 bases, leaving 8 bases of the junction unmatched. The CDR3 loop spans 15 amino acids. The CDR3 here is CASSYESGGSYEQYF. The CDR3 DNA sequence: TGTGCCAGCAGTTATGAGTCCGGGGGGAGCTACGAGCAGTACTTC.

The gene calls are TRBV5-4 and TRBJ2-5; the match to TRBD1 covers 8 bases. With 3 bases clipped from V and 9 bases from J, the junction kept 4 bases outside the gene matches. CDR1 and CDR2 from the germline V gene are SGHNT and YYREEE (reference sequence). CDR3 length: 12 residues. CDR3 coding DNA: TGTGCCAGCAGCTCGGACAGGGCACCCCAGTACTTC. Translating it yields CASSSDRAPQYF.

This sequence joins TRBV19 and TRBJ2-5; D remains ambiguous. CDR3 length equals 13 residues. Trimming cost V 1 base and J 1 base, with 4 bases left between them. The V gene's germline CDR1 is LNHDA and CDR2 SQIVND (reference sequence). CDR3 bases: TGTGCCAGTAGTATAGCGCCCCAAGAGACCCAGTACTTC. Encoded protein: CASSIAPQETQYF.

The chain recombines TRBV30 with TRBJ2-7; D unclear. The CDR3 is 11 amino acids. CDR1 GTSNPN and CDR2 SVGIG come from the germline V gene (reference sequence). The V end was cut by 0 bases, the J end by 7 bases, with 7 bases between. In DNA, the CDR3 is TGTGCCTGGAGTGTACTGGAAGAGCAGTACTTC. This sequence encodes CAWSVLEEQYF.